Listed below are T cell receptor beta chains from one sample, sequenced in a study of blood T cell repertoires in COVID-19. The protocol was immunoSEQ multiplex PCR, while the TCRdb copy is restricted to in-frame clones and leaves out a portion. The table shows about 220,000 clones, with 90% occurring only once. Source material: PBMCs or T cells enriched from blood (not recorded which). These receptors were taken from a man aged 25-45 years who had been exposed to COVID-19. Both conserved end residues are trimmed from each CDR3. Each record gives: V gene, J gene, D gene, CDR3 protein. The D gene is left open where the match is weak.

v_call: TRBV5-1; j_call: TRBJ2-1; d_call: TRBD2; cdr3_aa: ASSLKSPGPTRSGGFYNEQF
v_call: TRBV11-2; j_call: TRBJ2-7; d_call: TRBD1; cdr3_aa: ASSLEGTGVYEQY
v_call: TRBV7-9; j_call: TRBJ1-2; d_call: TRBD1; cdr3_aa: ASSFADRGYGYT
v_call: TRBV4-2; j_call: TRBJ2-7; d_call: .; cdr3_aa: ASSQGARSYEQY
v_call: TRBV11-3; j_call: TRBJ2-3; d_call: TRBD2; cdr3_aa: ASGGGLAATDTQY
v_call: TRBV2; j_call: TRBJ1-1; d_call: .; cdr3_aa: ASSEMSVNTEAF
v_call: TRBV6-4; j_call: TRBJ1-2; d_call: TRBD1; cdr3_aa: ASSVRTGYGYT
v_call: TRBV6-5; j_call: TRBJ1-6; d_call: TRBD1; cdr3_aa: ASRRMGQGNSPLH
v_call: TRBV5-4; j_call: TRBJ2-7; d_call: TRBD2; cdr3_aa: ASSWAGGPLNEQY
v_call: TRBV30; j_call: TRBJ1-3; d_call: .; cdr3_aa: AWSTGLRGLGNTIY
v_call: TRBV5-1; j_call: TRBJ2-5; d_call: TRBD1; cdr3_aa: ASSLDRGQETQY
v_call: TRBV27; j_call: TRBJ1-5; d_call: .; cdr3_aa: ASSLGGVYSNQPQH
v_call: TRBV11-2; j_call: TRBJ2-7; d_call: .; cdr3_aa: ASSLGPLGGAREQY
v_call: TRBV4-3; j_call: TRBJ1-6; d_call: .; cdr3_aa: ASSQDRGRSPLH
v_call: TRBV4-3; j_call: TRBJ1-2; d_call: .; cdr3_aa: ASSHHSGGYT
v_call: TRBV7-3; j_call: TRBJ1-1; d_call: .; cdr3_aa: ASSLVPPQAPNTEAF
v_call: TRBV19; j_call: TRBJ1-2; d_call: TRBD1; cdr3_aa: ASSIPGTAHGYT
v_call: TRBV28; j_call: TRBJ1-6; d_call: .; cdr3_aa: ASSLHGSAGSPLH
v_call: TRBV19; j_call: TRBJ2-5; d_call: .; cdr3_aa: ASSPKSGRQETQY
v_call: TRBV3-1/TRBV3-2; j_call: TRBJ2-7; d_call: .; cdr3_aa: ASSQENRIYEQY
v_call: TRBV10-1; j_call: TRBJ2-1; d_call: .; cdr3_aa: ASSETRSSYNEQF
v_call: TRBV4-1; j_call: TRBJ2-2; d_call: TRBD2; cdr3_aa: ASSRGGLEGTGELF
v_call: TRBV28; j_call: TRBJ1-1; d_call: TRBD1; cdr3_aa: ASTPGQGATEAF
v_call: TRBV2; j_call: TRBJ2-5; d_call: TRBD1; cdr3_aa: ATDPRGLKTQY
v_call: TRBV10-3; j_call: TRBJ2-1; d_call: TRBD2; cdr3_aa: AIDTGTSGGATYNEQF
v_call: TRBV30; j_call: TRBJ1-5; d_call: TRBD1; cdr3_aa: AWSVKTGGQPQH
v_call: TRBV10-3; j_call: TRBJ2-7; d_call: .; cdr3_aa: AISEQVHEQY
v_call: TRBV5-6; j_call: TRBJ2-3; d_call: .; cdr3_aa: ASSPEGDSTDTQY
v_call: TRBV7-8; j_call: TRBJ2-7; d_call: TRBD2; cdr3_aa: ASSKSVAGSHEQY
v_call: TRBV6-5; j_call: TRBJ2-3; d_call: TRBD2; cdr3_aa: ASSPGGGTQY
v_call: TRBV3-1/TRBV3-2; j_call: TRBJ2-7; d_call: .; cdr3_aa: ASSQPQAQEQY
v_call: TRBV5-1; j_call: TRBJ1-2; d_call: .; cdr3_aa: ASSSLQNPKGYT
v_call: TRBV13; j_call: TRBJ1-2; d_call: .; cdr3_aa: ASSFSGGNYGYT